This is a list of T cell receptor beta chains from one sample in a study of OX40 agonist ivuxolimab in advanced cancers. Repertoires were generated with immunoSEQ multiplex PCR, while TCRdb's copy carries only in-frame clones and drops some. The profile shows tens of thousands of clones, about nine tenths of them singletons. Sequenced material: CD4+ or CD8+ T cells sorted from blood, taken in a trial of the OX40 agonist ivuxolimab. The receptor source for this set is an adult with an advanced solid tumor such as melanoma, head and neck, liver or kidney cancer. The CDR3 runs from the conserved cysteine through the conserved F or W. A D gene is named only where the DNA matches it firmly. For some rows the clone size is stated as once, few or many, or as a class when expanded; others skip it.

clone size: -; CDR3 length: 13; V gene: TRBV7-9; D gene: -; J gene: TRBJ1-6; CDR3 protein: CASSLDGDSPLHF; CDR3 DNA: TGTGCCAGCAGCTTAGACGGCGATTCACCCCTCCACTTT
clone size: -; CDR3 length: 15; V gene: TRBV25-1; D gene: TRBD1; J gene: TRBJ2-7; CDR3 protein: CASRLSGTGAYEQYF; CDR3 DNA: TGTGCCAGCAGACTTTCGGGGACAGGGGCGTACGAGCAGTACTTC
clone size: once; CDR3 length: 14; V gene: TRBV19; D gene: TRBD1; J gene: TRBJ2-4; CDR3 protein: CASSDRGAGNIQYF; CDR3 DNA: TGTGCCAGTAGCGACAGGGGGGCAGGAAACATTCAGTACTTC
clone size: -; CDR3 length: 15; V gene: TRBV5-8; D gene: -; J gene: TRBJ2-5; CDR3 protein: CASSSGILSQETQYF; CDR3 DNA: TGTGCCAGCAGCTCCGGGATTCTTTCCCAAGAGACCCAGTACTTC
clone size: -; CDR3 length: 14; V gene: TRBV7-8; D gene: -; J gene: TRBJ1-2; CDR3 protein: CASSFARTEYGYTF; CDR3 DNA: TGTGCCAGCAGCTTCGCCAGGACAGAGTATGGCTACACCTTC
clone size: -; CDR3 length: 14; V gene: TRBV6-5; D gene: TRBD1; J gene: TRBJ1-2; CDR3 protein: CASRQQGKFYGYTF; CDR3 DNA: TGTGCCAGCAGGCAACAGGGGAAGTTCTATGGCTACACCTTC
clone size: -; CDR3 length: 19; V gene: TRBV29-1; D gene: TRBD1; J gene: TRBJ2-6; CDR3 protein: CSVGGNRDRPRSGANVLTF; CDR3 DNA: TGCAGCGTTGGGGGAAACCGGGACAGGCCCCGCTCTGGGGCCAACGTCCTGACTTTC
clone size: -; CDR3 length: 15; V gene: TRBV27; D gene: TRBD1; J gene: TRBJ1-2; CDR3 protein: CASSLGTGEYYGYTF; CDR3 DNA: TGTGCCAGCAGTTTAGGGACAGGGGAGTATTATGGCTACACCTTC
clone size: -; CDR3 length: 14; V gene: TRBV6-5; D gene: -; J gene: TRBJ2-5; CDR3 protein: CASSYPGRPETQYF; CDR3 DNA: TGTGCCAGCAGTTACCCCGGCCGTCCCGAGACCCAGTACTTC
clone size: -; CDR3 length: 13; V gene: TRBV9; D gene: -; J gene: TRBJ1-2; CDR3 protein: CASSETVNYGYTF; CDR3 DNA: TGTGCCAGCAGCGAGACAGTTAACTATGGCTACACCTTC
clone size: -; CDR3 length: 16; V gene: TRBV5-1; D gene: TRBD2; J gene: TRBJ2-7; CDR3 protein: CASSLSGLESSYEQYF; CDR3 DNA: TGCGCCAGCAGCTTGTCGGGACTAGAAAGCTCCTACGAGCAGTACTTC
clone size: -; CDR3 length: 16; V gene: TRBV4-3; D gene: -; J gene: TRBJ1-5; CDR3 protein: CASSQDPGSYHQPQHF; CDR3 DNA: TGCGCCAGCAGCCAAGATCCCGGCAGCTATCATCAGCCCCAGCATTTT
clone size: -; CDR3 length: 13; V gene: TRBV30; D gene: -; J gene: TRBJ2-1; CDR3 protein: CAWQEDNYNEQFF; CDR3 DNA: TGTGCCTGGCAGGAGGACAACTACAATGAGCAGTTCTTC
clone size: -; CDR3 length: 14; V gene: TRBV7-9; D gene: -; J gene: TRBJ1-6; CDR3 protein: CASSLAPIGSPLHF; CDR3 DNA: TGTGCCAGCAGCTTAGCCCCGATTGGTTCACCCCTCCACTTT
clone size: -; CDR3 length: 14; V gene: TRBV19; D gene: -; J gene: TRBJ2-1; CDR3 protein: CASGAAADYNEQFF; CDR3 DNA: TGTGCCAGTGGGGCGGCGGCGGACTACAATGAGCAGTTCTTC
clone size: -; CDR3 length: 15; V gene: TRBV7-2; D gene: TRBD2; J gene: TRBJ2-2; CDR3 protein: CASNRLADNTGELFF; CDR3 DNA: TGTGCCAGCAATCGACTAGCGGATAACACCGGGGAGCTGTTTTTT
clone size: -; CDR3 length: 15; V gene: TRBV19; D gene: -; J gene: TRBJ1-5; CDR3 protein: CASSILQGSNQPQHF; CDR3 DNA: TGTGCCAGTAGTATTTTGCAGGGCAGCAATCAGCCCCAGCATTTT
clone size: -; CDR3 length: 17; V gene: TRBV28; D gene: TRBD1; J gene: TRBJ2-3; CDR3 protein: CASSSLGSTGATDTQYF; CDR3 DNA: TGTGCCAGCAGTTCCTTGGGATCGACAGGGGCCACAGATACGCAGTATTTT
clone size: -; CDR3 length: 15; V gene: TRBV10-3; D gene: -; J gene: TRBJ2-3; CDR3 protein: CAISSGPPGLDTQYF; CDR3 DNA: TGTGCCATCAGCTCAGGACCGCCAGGTCTGGATACGCAGTATTTT
clone size: -; CDR3 length: 14; V gene: TRBV5-1; D gene: -; J gene: TRBJ1-1; CDR3 protein: CASSPVPENTEAFF; CDR3 DNA: TGCGCCAGCAGCCCCGTCCCAGAGAACACTGAAGCTTTCTTT
clone size: -; CDR3 length: 16; V gene: TRBV21-1; D gene: -; J gene: TRBJ2-3; CDR3 protein: CASSEPYRGSTDTQYF; CDR3 DNA: TGTGCCAGCAGCGAACCGTACAGGGGAAGCACAGATACGCAGTATTTT
clone size: -; CDR3 length: 16; V gene: TRBV7-2; D gene: -; J gene: TRBJ2-4; CDR3 protein: CASSPRLGLAKNIQYF; CDR3 DNA: TGTGCCAGCAGCCCCCGCCTAGGGCTAGCCAAAAACATTCAGTACTTC
clone size: -; CDR3 length: 15; V gene: TRBV4-3; D gene: TRBD2; J gene: TRBJ2-3; CDR3 protein: CASSLLREGSDTQYF; CDR3 DNA: TGCGCCAGCAGCCTCCTAAGGGAGGGCTCAGATACGCAGTATTTT
clone size: -; CDR3 length: 14; V gene: TRBV30; D gene: TRBD2; J gene: TRBJ2-3; CDR3 protein: CAWSPGLGDDTQYF; CDR3 DNA: TGTGCCTGGAGTCCGGGACTAGGGGATGATACGCAGTATTTT
clone size: few; CDR3 length: 15; V gene: TRBV28; D gene: TRBD1; J gene: TRBJ1-2; CDR3 protein: CASSRGQGGSYGYTF; CDR3 DNA: TGTGCCAGCAGTCGCGGACAGGGGGGAAGCTATGGCTACACCTTC